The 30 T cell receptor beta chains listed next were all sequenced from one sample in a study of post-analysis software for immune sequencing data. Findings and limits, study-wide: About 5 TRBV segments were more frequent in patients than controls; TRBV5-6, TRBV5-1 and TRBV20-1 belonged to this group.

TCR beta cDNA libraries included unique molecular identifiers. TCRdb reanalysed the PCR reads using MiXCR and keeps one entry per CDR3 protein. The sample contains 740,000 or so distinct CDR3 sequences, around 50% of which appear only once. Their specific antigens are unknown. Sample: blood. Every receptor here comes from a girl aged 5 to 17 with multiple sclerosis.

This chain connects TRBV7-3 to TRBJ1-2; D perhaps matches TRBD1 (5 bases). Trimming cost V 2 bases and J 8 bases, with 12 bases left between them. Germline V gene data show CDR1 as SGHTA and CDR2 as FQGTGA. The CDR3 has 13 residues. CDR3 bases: TGTGCCAGCAGCTTAGGTGGCAGGGACGGCTACACCTTC. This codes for CASSLGGRDGYTF.

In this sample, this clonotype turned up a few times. CDR3: CSASSGKGKETQYF. The CDR3 region has the DNA TGCAGTGCTAGCTCGGGAAAGGGAAAAGAGACCCAGTACTTC. The chain carries TRBV20-1 and TRBJ2-5, with D maybe TRBD2 (5 bases). Trimming removed 3 bases at V and 3 bases at J, with 14 bases between. This CDR3 spans 14 amino acids. Germline-derived CDR1 and CDR2 are DFQATT and SNEGSKA (reference sequence).

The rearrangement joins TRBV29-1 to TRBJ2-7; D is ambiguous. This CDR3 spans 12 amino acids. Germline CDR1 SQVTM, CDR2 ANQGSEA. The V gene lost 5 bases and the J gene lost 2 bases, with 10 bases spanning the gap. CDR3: CSVTGQTYEQYF. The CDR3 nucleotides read TGCAGCGTTACCGGGCAGACCTACGAGCAGTACTTC.

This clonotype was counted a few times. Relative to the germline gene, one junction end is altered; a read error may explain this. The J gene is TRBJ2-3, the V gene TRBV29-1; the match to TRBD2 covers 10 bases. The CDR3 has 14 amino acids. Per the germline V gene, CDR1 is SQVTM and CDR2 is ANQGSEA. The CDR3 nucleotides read TGCAGCGTTGATATAGCGGGGGGCACAGGTACGCAGTATTTT. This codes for CSVDIAGGTGTQYF.

CDR3 coding DNA: TGCGCCAGCAGCTTGTGGGCGGGGGGGACAGATACGCAGTATTTT. Encoded protein: CASSLWAGGTDTQYF. The rearrangement links TRBV5-1 to TRBJ2-3; 9 bases fit TRBD2. With V trimmed by 1 base and J by 3 bases, 3 bases remained unmatched. This CDR3 comprises 15 residues. Germline CDR1 and CDR2: SGHRS and YFSETQ. Using reference TRBV5-1 and TRBJ2-3 for the parts outside the CDR3, the full variable domain is KAGVTQTPRYLIKTRGQQVTLSCSPISGHRSVSWYQQTPGQGLQFLFEYFSETQRNKGNFPGRFSGRQFSNSRSEMNVSTLELGDSALYLCASSLWAGGTDTQYFGPGTRLTVL.

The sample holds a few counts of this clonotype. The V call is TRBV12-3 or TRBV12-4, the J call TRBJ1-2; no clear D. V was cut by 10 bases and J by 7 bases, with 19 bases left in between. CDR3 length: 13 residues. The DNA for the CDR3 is TGTGCCACCGCAATGGAGTCGGTCGCTGGCTACACCTTC. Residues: CATAMESVAGYTF.

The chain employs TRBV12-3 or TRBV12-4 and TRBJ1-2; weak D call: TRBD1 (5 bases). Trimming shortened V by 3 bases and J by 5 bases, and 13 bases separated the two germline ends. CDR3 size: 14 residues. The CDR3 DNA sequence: TGTGCCAGCAGTTTCCTCGGGGGGAGTTATGGCTACACCTTC. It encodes CASSFLGGSYGYTF.

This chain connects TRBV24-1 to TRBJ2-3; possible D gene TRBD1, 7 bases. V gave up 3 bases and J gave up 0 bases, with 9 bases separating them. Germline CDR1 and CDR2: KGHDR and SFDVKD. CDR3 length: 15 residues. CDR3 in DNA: TGTGCCACCAGTGATGCGGGACAGAGCACAGATACGCAGTATTTT. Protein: CATSDAGQSTDTQYF.

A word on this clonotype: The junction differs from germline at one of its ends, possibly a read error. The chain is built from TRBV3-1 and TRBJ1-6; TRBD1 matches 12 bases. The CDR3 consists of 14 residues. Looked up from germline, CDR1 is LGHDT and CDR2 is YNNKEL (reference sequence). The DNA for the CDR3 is TGTGCCAGCAGGGGACAGGGGGCCGGTTCACCTCTCCACTTT. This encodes CASRGQGAGSPLHF.

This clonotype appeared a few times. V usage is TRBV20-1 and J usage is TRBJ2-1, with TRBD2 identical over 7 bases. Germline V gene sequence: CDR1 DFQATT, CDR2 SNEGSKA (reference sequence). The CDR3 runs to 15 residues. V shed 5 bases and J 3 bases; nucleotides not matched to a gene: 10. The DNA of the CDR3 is TGCAGTGCTCCTCTGGGTCTAGCGGACTACAATGAGCAGTTCTTC. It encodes CSAPLGLADYNEQFF.

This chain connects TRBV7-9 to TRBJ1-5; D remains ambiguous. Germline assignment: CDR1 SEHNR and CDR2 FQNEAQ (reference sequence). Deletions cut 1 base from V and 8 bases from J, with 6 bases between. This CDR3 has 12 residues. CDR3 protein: CASSLEGKPQHF. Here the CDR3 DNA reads TGTGCCAGCAGCTTAGAGGGAAAGCCCCAGCATTTT.

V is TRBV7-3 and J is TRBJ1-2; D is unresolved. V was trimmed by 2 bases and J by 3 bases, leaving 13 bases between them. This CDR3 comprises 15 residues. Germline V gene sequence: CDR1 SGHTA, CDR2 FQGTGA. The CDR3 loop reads CASSLAGGPDYGYTF. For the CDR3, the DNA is TGTGCCAGCAGCTTAGCGGGAGGGCCTGACTATGGCTACACCTTC. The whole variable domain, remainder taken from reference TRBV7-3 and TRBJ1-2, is GAGVSQTPSNKVTEKGKYVELRCDPISGHTALYWYRQSLGQGPEFLIYFQGTGAADDSGLPNDRFFAVRPEGSVSTLKIQRTERGDSAVYLCASSLAGGPDYGYTFGSGTRLTVV.

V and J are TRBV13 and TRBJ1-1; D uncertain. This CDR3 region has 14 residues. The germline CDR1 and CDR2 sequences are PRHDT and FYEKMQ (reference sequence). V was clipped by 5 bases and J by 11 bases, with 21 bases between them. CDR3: CASSPRGRVEGAFF. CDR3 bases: TGTGCCAGCAGCCCACGCGGGAGGGTTGAAGGGGCTTTCTTT.

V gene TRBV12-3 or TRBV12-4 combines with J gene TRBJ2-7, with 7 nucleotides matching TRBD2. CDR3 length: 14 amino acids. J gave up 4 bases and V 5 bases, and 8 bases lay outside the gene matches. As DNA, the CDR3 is TGTGCCAGCAGTGCCCAGGGAGGGGTTTACGAGCAGTACTTC. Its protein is CASSAQGGVYEQYF.

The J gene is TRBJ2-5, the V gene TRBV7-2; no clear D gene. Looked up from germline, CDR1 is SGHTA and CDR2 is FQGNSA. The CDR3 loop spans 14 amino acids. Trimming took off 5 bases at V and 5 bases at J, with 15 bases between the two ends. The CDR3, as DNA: TGTGCCAGCAGCCCCTGGGCCGCCCGCGAGACCCAGTACTTC. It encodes CASSPWAARETQYF.

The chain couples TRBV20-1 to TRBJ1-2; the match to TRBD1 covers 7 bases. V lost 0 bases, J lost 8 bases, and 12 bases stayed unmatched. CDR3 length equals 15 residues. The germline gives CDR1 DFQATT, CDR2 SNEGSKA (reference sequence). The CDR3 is CSARDPGQAPRGYTF. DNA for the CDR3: TGCAGTGCTAGAGACCCTGGACAGGCTCCTAGGGGCTACACCTTC.

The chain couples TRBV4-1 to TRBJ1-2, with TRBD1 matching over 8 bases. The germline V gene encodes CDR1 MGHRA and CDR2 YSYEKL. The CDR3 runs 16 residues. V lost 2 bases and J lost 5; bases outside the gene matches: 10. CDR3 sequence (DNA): TGCGCCAGCAGCCAACCATCCAGGGGGCTGCGATATGGCTACACCTTC. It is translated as CASSQPSRGLRYGYTF.

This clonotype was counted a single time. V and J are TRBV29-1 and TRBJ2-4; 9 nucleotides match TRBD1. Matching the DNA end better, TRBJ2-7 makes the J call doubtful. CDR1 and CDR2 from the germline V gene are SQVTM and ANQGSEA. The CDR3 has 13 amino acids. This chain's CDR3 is CSVYGQGQYEQYF. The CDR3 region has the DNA TGCAGCGTTTATGGACAGGGGCAGTACGAGCAGTACTTC.

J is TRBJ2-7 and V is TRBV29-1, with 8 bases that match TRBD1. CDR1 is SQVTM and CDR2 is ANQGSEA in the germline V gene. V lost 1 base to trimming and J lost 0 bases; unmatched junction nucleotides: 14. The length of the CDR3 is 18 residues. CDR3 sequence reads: CSVEGGARGPSSSYEQYF. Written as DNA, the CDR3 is TGCAGCGTTGAAGGTGGGGCCAGGGGGCCTTCGAGCTCCTACGAGCAGTACTTC.

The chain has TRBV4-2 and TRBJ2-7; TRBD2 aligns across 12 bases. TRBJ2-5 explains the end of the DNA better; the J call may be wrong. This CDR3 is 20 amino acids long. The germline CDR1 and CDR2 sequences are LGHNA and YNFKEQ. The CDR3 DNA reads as TGTGCCAGCAGCCTCTTCGGACTAGCGGGGATAATGAAGACGGGCGAGACCCAGTACTTC. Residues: CASSLFGLAGIMKTGETQYF.

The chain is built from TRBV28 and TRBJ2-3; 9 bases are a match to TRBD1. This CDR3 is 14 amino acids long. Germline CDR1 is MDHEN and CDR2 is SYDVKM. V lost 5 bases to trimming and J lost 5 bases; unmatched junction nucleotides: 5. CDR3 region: CASSADRGRDTQYF. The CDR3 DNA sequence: TGTGCCAGCAGTGCGGACAGGGGAAGAGATACGCAGTATTTT.

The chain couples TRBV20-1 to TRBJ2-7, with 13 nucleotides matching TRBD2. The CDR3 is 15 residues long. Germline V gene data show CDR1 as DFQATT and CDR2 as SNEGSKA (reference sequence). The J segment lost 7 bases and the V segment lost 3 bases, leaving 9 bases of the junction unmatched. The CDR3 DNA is TGCAGTGCTAGGGGGACTAGCGGGATCGTTGGGGAGCAGTACTTC. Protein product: CSARGTSGIVGEQYF.

The CDR3, as DNA: TGTGCCAGCAGTTTTACCCGTTACAATGAGCAGTTCTTC. Translated, it gives CASSFTRYNEQFF. The chain links TRBV12-3 or TRBV12-4 to TRBJ2-1; D not resolved. Between the trimmed V and J ends, which lost 3 bases and 4 bases, there was a span of 7 bases. This CDR3 has 13 amino acids.

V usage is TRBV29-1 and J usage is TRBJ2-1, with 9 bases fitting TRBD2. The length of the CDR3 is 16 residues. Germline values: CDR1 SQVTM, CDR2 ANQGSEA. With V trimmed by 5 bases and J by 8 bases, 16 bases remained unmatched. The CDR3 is CSVRGGEVAGDHEQFF. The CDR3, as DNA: TGCAGCGTTCGGGGGGGAGAGGTAGCGGGGGACCATGAGCAGTTCTTC.

DNA for the CDR3: TGTGCCAGCAGCTTAGGACAGGGGGGAACTGAGCAGTTCTTC. Translation gives CASSLGQGGTEQFF. The V and J genes are TRBV7-2 and TRBJ2-1; 9 bases align to TRBD1. Unmatched junction bases numbered 4, after V lost 1 base and J lost 9 bases. Germline V CDR1 and CDR2: SGHTA, FQGNSA. This CDR3 comprises 14 residues.

The CDR3 DNA follows: TGCAGTGCCTTAGACTCACCCGACTCCTACGAGCAGTACGTC. Protein product: CSALDSPDSYEQYV. The chain has TRBV20-1 and TRBJ2-7; no clear D. Trimming took off 6 bases at V and 0 bases at J, with 15 bases between the two ends. The CDR3 is 14 amino acids. The V gene's germline CDR1 is DFQATT and CDR2 SNEGSKA (reference sequence).

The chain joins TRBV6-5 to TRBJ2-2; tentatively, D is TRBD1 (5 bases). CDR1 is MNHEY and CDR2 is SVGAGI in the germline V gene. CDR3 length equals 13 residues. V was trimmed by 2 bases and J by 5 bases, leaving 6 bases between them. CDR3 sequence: CASSYDRTGELFF. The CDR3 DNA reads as TGTGCCAGCAGTTACGACAGAACCGGGGAGCTGTTTTTT.

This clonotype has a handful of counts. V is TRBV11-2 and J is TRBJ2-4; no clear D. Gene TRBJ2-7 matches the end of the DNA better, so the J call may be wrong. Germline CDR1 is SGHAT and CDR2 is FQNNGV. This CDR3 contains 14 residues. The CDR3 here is CASSRDGGSYEQYF. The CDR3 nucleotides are TGTGCCAGCAGCAGGGATGGCGGCTCCTACGAGCAGTACTTC.

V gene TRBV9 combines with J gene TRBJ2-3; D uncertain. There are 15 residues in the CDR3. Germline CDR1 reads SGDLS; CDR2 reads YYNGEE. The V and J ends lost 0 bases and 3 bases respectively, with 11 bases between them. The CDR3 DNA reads TGTGCCAGCAGCGTAGGAAGTCTGGGAACAGATACGCAGTATTTT. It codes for CASSVGSLGTDTQYF.

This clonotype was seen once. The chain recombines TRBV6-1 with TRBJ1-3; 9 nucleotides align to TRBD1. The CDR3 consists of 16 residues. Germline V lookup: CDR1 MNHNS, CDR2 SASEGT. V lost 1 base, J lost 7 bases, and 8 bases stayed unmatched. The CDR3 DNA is TGTGCCAGCAGTGAAGTGGACAGGGGCATTCGGAACACCATATATTTT. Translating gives CASSEVDRGIRNTIYF.